A selection of T cell receptor beta chains follows, all from one sample in a study of T cell repertoires in cytomegalovirus infection. TCRdb independently ran MiXCR on the reads; one entry per CDR3 protein. Here the sample spans more than 150,000 distinct CDR3 sequences, approximately 28% being singletons. Sequenced input: PBMCs. Source of these receptors: a human donor in good health (CMV status not recorded). Some clones in this sample may be carry-over from other donors' samples. Both conserved end residues are part of each CDR3. D genes are given only for firm matches. Clone size is stated in some rows and not others, as once, few, many or a class when expanded.

V: TRBV10-3
D: -
J: TRBJ2-1
size: -
DNA: TGTGCCATCAGTGCGGGCGGCAGCTCCTACAATGAGCAGTTCTTC
CDR3: CAISAGGSSYNEQFF

V: TRBV6-6
D: -
J: TRBJ1-2
size: -
DNA: TGTGCCAGCAGTAACCCGACTAACTATGGCTACACCTTC
CDR3: CASSNPTNYGYTF

V: TRBV7-9
D: TRBD1
J: TRBJ2-3
size: few
DNA: TGTGCCAGCAGCCCCGGGACAGGGCTAGGAGATACGCAGTATTTT
CDR3: CASSPGTGLGDTQYF

V: TRBV29-1
D: -
J: TRBJ2-1
size: -
DNA: TGCAGCGTTGAACGGTCCAATGAGCAGTTCTTC
CDR3: CSVERSNEQFF

V: TRBV7-2
D: -
J: TRBJ1-1
size: many
DNA: TGTGCCAGCAGCTTAGACCCTGGGACCTTCGAAGCTTTCTTT
CDR3: CASSLDPGTFEAFF

V: TRBV11-2
D: -
J: TRBJ2-4
size: -
DNA: TGTGCCAGCAGCGAATCGGCGTTGGGTCTAGCCAAAAACATTCAGTACTTC
CDR3: CASSESALGLAKNIQYF

V: TRBV6-1
D: -
J: TRBJ1-1
size: -
DNA: TGTGCCAGCAGTGAAATCACGGGCACTGAAGCTTTCTTT
CDR3: CASSEITGTEAFF

V: TRBV6-5
D: TRBD1
J: TRBJ1-2
size: -
DNA: TGTGCCAGCAGTTGGACAGGGGACGGCTACACCTTC
CDR3: CASSWTGDGYTF

V: TRBV7-9
D: -
J: TRBJ1-2
size: -
DNA: TGTGCCAGCAGCCCCCCGGATGGGATCGGCTACACCTTC
CDR3: CASSPPDGIGYTF

V: TRBV7-3
D: -
J: TRBJ1-2
size: -
DNA: TGTGCCAGCAGCTTAAGTCACAGGGACTATGGCTACACCTTC
CDR3: CASSLSHRDYGYTF

V: TRBV7-3
D: -
J: TRBJ2-1
size: many
DNA: TGTGCCAGCAGCCGTACGGGTAGCTCCTACAATGAGCAGTTCTTC
CDR3: CASSRTGSSYNEQFF

V: TRBV24-1
D: -
J: TRBJ2-3
size: few
DNA: TGTGCCACCAGTGATGAGGGGGTGGAAGAGGGGAAGGTTTTGCGCACAGATACGCAGTATTTT
CDR3: CATSDEGVEEGKVLRTDTQYF

V: TRBV2
D: TRBD1
J: TRBJ1-1
size: few
DNA: TGTGCCAGCAGTCGACAGGGAATCGCTGAAGCTTTCTTT
CDR3: CASSRQGIAEAFF

V: TRBV12-3/TRBV12-4
D: -
J: TRBJ1-1
size: -
DNA: TGTACCAGCAGTTTGATATCGGGCACTGAAGCTTTCTTT
CDR3: CTSSLISGTEAFF

V: TRBV7-6
D: -
J: TRBJ1-6
size: many
DNA: TGTGCCAGCAGCTTAGCGGGGGATTCACCCCTCCACTTT
CDR3: CASSLAGDSPLHF

V: TRBV5-1
D: -
J: TRBJ1-2
size: -
DNA: TGCGCCAGCAGCGAGGGACCCTCCTATGGCTACACCTTC
CDR3: CASSEGPSYGYTF

V: TRBV29-1
D: -
J: TRBJ1-4
size: few
DNA: TGCAGCGTTGAGGGGGGGAGAGGGGGTAAACTGTTTTTT
CDR3: CSVEGGRGGKLFF

V: TRBV12-3/TRBV12-4
D: -
J: TRBJ1-1
size: -
DNA: TGTGCCAGCACCCCCCGAAGGGACGGCAACACTGAAGCTTTCTTT
CDR3: CASTPRRDGNTEAFF

V: TRBV7-8
D: TRBD2
J: TRBJ2-5
size: few
DNA: TGTGCCAGCAGCTTTGCGGGGGGGCAAGAGACCCAGTACTTC
CDR3: CASSFAGGQETQYF

V: TRBV12-3/TRBV12-4
D: -
J: TRBJ1-5
size: -
DNA: TGTGCCAGCAGTTTAGCGGCCGAGGTGGGCAATCAGCCCCAGCATTTT
CDR3: CASSLAAEVGNQPQHF

V: TRBV20-1
D: TRBD1
J: TRBJ1-5
size: -
DNA: TGCAGTGCTAGTCTGGGACAGGGAATCGGGCAGCCCCAGCATTTT
CDR3: CSASLGQGIGQPQHF

V: TRBV4-3
D: -
J: TRBJ2-3
size: once
DNA: TGCGCCAGCAGCCAAGATACGTGGGCAGATACGCAGTATTTT
CDR3: CASSQDTWADTQYF

V: TRBV11-2
D: -
J: TRBJ1-4
size: -
DNA: TGTGCCAGCTCGGACGGTCTTAATGAAAAACTGTTTTTT
CDR3: CASSDGLNEKLFF

V: TRBV7-8
D: -
J: TRBJ2-6
size: -
DNA: TGTGCCAGCAGCTCAGGCGGGGTCTCTGAGGCCAACGTCCTGACTTTC
CDR3: CASSSGGVSEANVLTF

V: TRBV20-1
D: TRBD2
J: TRBJ2-7
size: -
DNA: TGCAGTGGGGAGGGGACTAGCGGGGGACCCAGCTCCTACGAGCAGTACTTC
CDR3: CSGEGTSGGPSSYEQYF

V: TRBV29-1
D: TRBD1
J: TRBJ2-3
size: few
DNA: TGCAGCGTTGCGGACAGGTCCACAGATACGCAGTATTTT
CDR3: CSVADRSTDTQYF

V: TRBV6-1
D: TRBD2
J: TRBJ2-7
size: -
DNA: TGTGCCAGCAGTTTCCGAGGACTAGCGGGGGCCCCCAGCTACGAGCAGTACTTC
CDR3: CASSFRGLAGAPSYEQYF

V: TRBV6-5
D: -
J: TRBJ2-1
size: once
DNA: TGTGCCAGCAGGTCGACGGTTAACTCCTACAATGAGCAGTTCTTC
CDR3: CASRSTVNSYNEQFF

V: TRBV7-2
D: -
J: TRBJ1-6
size: few
DNA: TGTGCCAGCAGCCGAGACCGACCTAGCTCCTATAATTCACCCCTCCACTTT
CDR3: CASSRDRPSSYNSPLHF

V: TRBV6-5
D: -
J: TRBJ1-2
size: -
DNA: TGTGCCAGCAACTACGGGGAGGGGTATGGCTACACCTTC
CDR3: CASNYGEGYGYTF

V: TRBV7-9
D: -
J: TRBJ1-5
size: -
DNA: TGTGCCAGCAGCTTAGGGCTAGGGCCCCAGCATTTT
CDR3: CASSLGLGPQHF

V: TRBV7-2
D: TRBD1
J: TRBJ1-5
size: -
DNA: TGTGCCAGCAGCTCTGGTTACCGGGACAGGGGAGGAGAAGGCAATCAGCCCCAGCATTTT
CDR3: CASSSGYRDRGGEGNQPQHF

V: TRBV5-1
D: -
J: TRBJ2-3
size: few
DNA: TGCGCCAGCAGCTTGGGGACACCTAGCACAGATACGCAGTATTTT
CDR3: CASSLGTPSTDTQYF

V: TRBV6-5
D: -
J: TRBJ2-3
size: -
DNA: TGTGCCAGCAACATGGGGGATACGCAGTATTTT
CDR3: CASNMGDTQYF

V: TRBV24-1
D: TRBD1
J: TRBJ1-2
size: -
DNA: TGTGCCACCAGTGATCCCGGGACAGGGCGGCGCTACACCTTC
CDR3: CATSDPGTGRRYTF

V: TRBV6-4
D: TRBD1
J: TRBJ2-1
size: -
DNA: TGTGCCAGCAGTGAGGCAGGGGGCTACAATGAGCAGTTCTTC
CDR3: CASSEAGGYNEQFF

V: TRBV20-1
D: TRBD1
J: TRBJ1-1
size: -
DNA: TGCAGTGCTAGACCGGGGACAGGTGAAATTGACGGTGAAGCTTTCTTT
CDR3: CSARPGTGEIDGEAFF

V: TRBV18
D: TRBD1
J: TRBJ1-1
size: few
DNA: TGTGCCAGCTCACCAAGAGGGACAGGGGGCACTGAAGCTTTCTTT
CDR3: CASSPRGTGGTEAFF

V: TRBV7-2
D: -
J: TRBJ1-1
size: many
DNA: TGTGCCAGCAGCTTCGGTAGAACTGAAGCTTTCTTT
CDR3: CASSFGRTEAFF

V: TRBV5-6
D: -
J: TRBJ1-2
size: -
DNA: TGTGCCAGCAGCTTTCCGGGGGTCGGCGGCTACACCTTC
CDR3: CASSFPGVGGYTF

V: TRBV11-2
D: -
J: TRBJ2-3
size: few
DNA: TGTGCCAGCAGCTTAGTGGGGGCCGCAGATACGCAGTATTTT
CDR3: CASSLVGAADTQYF

V: TRBV5-1
D: -
J: TRBJ2-1
size: -
DNA: TGCGCCAGCAGCTTGGGCTCCAATGAGCAGTTCTTC
CDR3: CASSLGSNEQFF

V: TRBV19
D: -
J: TRBJ1-2
size: -
DNA: TGTGCCACCCACGAAAGGGGCGCATATAGTGGCTACACCTTC
CDR3: CATHERGAYSGYTF

V: TRBV7-6
D: -
J: TRBJ1-1
size: many
DNA: TGTGCCAGCAGCCAGGCAGAGAACACTGAAGCTTTCTTT
CDR3: CASSQAENTEAFF

V: TRBV7-8
D: TRBD2
J: TRBJ2-3
size: many
DNA: TGTGCCAGCAGCACCGCGGAACTAGCGGGGGTTAGCACAGATACGCAGTATTTT
CDR3: CASSTAELAGVSTDTQYF

V: TRBV12-3/TRBV12-4
D: -
J: TRBJ2-7
size: -
DNA: TGTGCCAGCAGTCTACTGACGCAGGGGTACGAGCAGTACTTC
CDR3: CASSLLTQGYEQYF

V: TRBV4-3
D: -
J: TRBJ1-1
size: many
DNA: TGCGCCAGCAGCCAAGAAATGGGAGAGGTCTCCGAAGCTTTCTTT
CDR3: CASSQEMGEVSEAFF

V: TRBV29-1
D: -
J: TRBJ2-1
size: few
DNA: TGCAGCGTCTCTCCTGGGGGTACCTCCTACAATGAGCAGTTCTTC
CDR3: CSVSPGGTSYNEQFF

V: TRBV7-2
D: -
J: TRBJ2-7
size: -
DNA: TGTGCCAGCAGCTTAAATTCAGGGGGGGAGCAGTACTTC
CDR3: CASSLNSGGEQYF

V: TRBV7-8
D: -
J: TRBJ2-7
size: many
DNA: TGTGCCAGCAGCTTACCAGGCGACGCCTACGAGCAGTACTTC
CDR3: CASSLPGDAYEQYF

V: TRBV6-2/TRBV6-3
D: -
J: TRBJ1-3
size: -
DNA: TGTGCCATCACCCGATCGGCTGGAAACACCATATATTTT
CDR3: CAITRSAGNTIYF

V: TRBV13
D: -
J: TRBJ2-4
size: -
DNA: TGTGCCAGCAGCCACCAGGGGAACATTCAGTACTTC
CDR3: CASSHQGNIQYF

V: TRBV6-1
D: -
J: TRBJ1-5
size: -
DNA: TGTGCCAGCAGTCCGCTGGGCCGTGGTGATCAGCCCCAGCATTTT
CDR3: CASSPLGRGDQPQHF

V: TRBV6-2/TRBV6-3
D: -
J: TRBJ1-1
size: -
DNA: TGTGCCAGCAGCCTCCCAGGGAACACTGAAGCTTTCTTT
CDR3: CASSLPGNTEAFF